The 18 T cell receptor beta chains reported below all come from one sample, sequenced in a study of T cell repertoires in cytomegalovirus infection. TCRdb reprocessed the reads with MiXCR, giving one entry per CDR3 protein. Among 150,000 to 200,000 distinct CDR3 sequences listed, 28% were seen once. Input material: PBMCs. The receptors originated from a human donor in good health (CMV status not recorded). Some clones in this sample may be carry-over from other donors' samples.

This clonotype was seen more than once but under ten times. The V gene is TRBV4-2, the J gene TRBJ2-7, with 7 bases matching TRBD1. Trimming took 5 bases from V and 4 from J; bases not matched to a gene: 8. There are 14 residues in the CDR3. The germline CDR1 and CDR2 sequences are LGHNA and YNFKEQ. This CDR3 reads CASSGRTGVYEQYF. The CDR3 DNA reads TGTGCCAGCAGCGGCCGGACAGGAGTATACGAGCAGTACTTC.

The chain couples TRBV19 to TRBJ1-5, with no clear D. V gave up 2 bases and J gave up 5 bases, with 16 bases separating them. The CDR3 loop spans 16 amino acids. Germline CDR1 reads LNHDA; CDR2 reads SQIVND (reference sequence). The CDR3 protein is CASSILRLTSDQPQHF. The CDR3 DNA reads TGTGCCAGTAGTATACTCCGTCTTACCTCGGATCAGCCCCAGCATTTT.

The rearrangement joins TRBV2 to TRBJ2-2, with D perhaps given as TRBD1 or TRBD2 (5 bases each). Deletions cut 5 bases from V and 7 bases from J, with 11 bases between. The CDR3 contains 13 residues. The germline CDR1 and CDR2 sequences are SNHLY and FYNNEI. CDR3 loop: CASSKGDGGELFF. CDR3 DNA: TGTGCCAGCAGTAAAGGGGACGGCGGGGAGCTGTTTTTT.

On this clonotype itself: A much larger clone sits a single nucleotide away, making a read error possible. The chain is built from TRBV11-2 and TRBJ2-1; D ambiguous. CDR1 is SGHAT, CDR2 FQNNGV, per germline. The CDR3 covers 14 residues. CDR3 in amino acids: CGSSPPPLYNEQFF. The CDR3 DNA sequence: TGTGGCAGCAGCCCCCCTCCCCTTTACAATGAGCAGTTCTTC.

This clonotype appeared a few times. The chain combines TRBV29-1 with TRBJ2-1; 7 positions match TRBD1. CDR3 length equals 14 residues. Trimming removed 0 bases from V and 10 bases from J; junction bases left unmatched: 9. The germline CDR1 and CDR2 sequences are SQVTM and ANQGSEA. In DNA form, the CDR3 reads TGCAGCGTTGAAGAAAACAGGGGAGCCGGAGAGCAGTTCTTC. This gives the protein CSVEENRGAGEQFF.

V and J are TRBV12-3 or TRBV12-4 and TRBJ2-3; 9 bases line up with TRBD2. V trimming: 6 bases; J trimming: 4 bases; junction bases outside the gene matches: 14. The CDR3 extends over 17 amino acids. CDR3 amino acids: CASSRPAERGEADTQYF. The CDR3 DNA sequence: TGTGCCAGCAGCCGGCCGGCGGAGCGGGGGGAGGCAGATACGCAGTATTTT.

The table lists this clonotype with many counts. J is TRBJ2-2 and V is TRBV7-2, with 8 nucleotides matching TRBD1. The V and J ends lost 7 bases and 0 bases, in that order; junction bases with no gene match: 1. The CDR3 extends over 14 amino acids. Germline V lookup: CDR1 SGHTA, CDR2 FQGNSA. CDR3 in amino acids: CASKGQANTGELFF. Here the CDR3 DNA reads TGTGCCAGCAAGGGACAGGCGAACACCGGGGAGCTGTTTTTT.

V and J are TRBV7-2 and TRBJ2-7; TRBD2 is a possible D gene (6 bases). Germline assignment: CDR1 SGHTA and CDR2 FQGNSA. V lost 5 bases and J lost 7, with 18 bases in between. The CDR3 is 14 amino acids. CDR3 DNA: TGTGCCAGCAGCCACTCCCAACGACTAGGTGAGCAGTACTTC. Translating it yields CASSHSQRLGEQYF.

The V and J genes are TRBV29-1 and TRBJ1-1; D gene ambiguous. From germline, CDR1 is SQVTM and CDR2 ANQGSEA. CDR3 size: 10 residues. V was pared by 4 bases and J by 4 bases, with 4 bases between. DNA for the CDR3: TGCAGCGTTGGGATCACTGAAGCTTTCTTT. Translating gives CSVGITEAFF.

V gene TRBV27 combines with J gene TRBJ1-1; the D gene is possibly TRBD1 (5 bases). Trimming shortened V by 5 bases and J by 4 bases, and 14 bases separated the two germline ends. Germline CDR1 MNHEY, CDR2 SMNVEV (reference sequence). The CDR3 is made up of 14 amino acids. In DNA form, the CDR3 reads TGTGCCAGCAGTACCGGCCCCGGGGGCACTGAAGCTTTCTTT. Its protein is CASSTGPGGTEAFF.

This sequence joins TRBV29-1 and TRBJ2-3; D call uncertain. The CDR3 contains 10 residues. Between the trimmed V and J ends, which lost 4 bases and 6 bases, there was a span of 5 bases. Per the germline V gene, CDR1 is SQVTM and CDR2 is ANQGSEA. CDR3 nucleotides: TGCAGCGTTGCGCTGGATACGCAGTATTTT. Residues: CSVALDTQYF.

This clonotype was seen ten or more times. This CDR3 reads CASSPRQSSYEQYF. CDR3 nucleotide sequence: TGTGCCAGCAGCCCACGACAGAGCTCCTACGAGCAGTACTTC. The chain combines TRBV7-6 with TRBJ2-7, with a possible D match to TRBD1 (5 bases). V gave up 5 bases and J gave up 0 bases, with 11 bases separating them. The CDR3 is made up of 14 amino acids. Germline lookup yields CDR1 SGHVS and CDR2 FNYEAQ.

This clonotype was found many times. The chain couples TRBV7-2 to TRBJ1-6; maybe TRBD1 (5 bases). From germline, CDR1 is SGHTA and CDR2 FQGNSA. Trimming pared 2 bases from V and 0 bases from J, leaving 14 bases between. The CDR3 runs 18 residues. CDR3 loop: CASSLKGRGSSYNSPLHF. The CDR3 DNA is TGTGCCAGCAGCTTAAAGGGGCGGGGGAGCTCCTATAATTCACCCCTCCACTTT.

V is TRBV14 and J is TRBJ1-3; no definite D call. This CDR3 is built from 15 residues. The germline V gene has CDR1 SGHDN and CDR2 FVKESK. V gave up 1 base and J gave up 0 bases, with 7 bases separating them. The CDR3 reads CASSQVRNSGNTIYF. The CDR3 coding sequence is TGTGCCAGCAGCCAAGTAAGGAACTCTGGAAACACCATATATTTT.

This clonotype was observed at least ten times. The chain recombines TRBV7-2 with TRBJ1-5, with TRBD1 matching 10 bases. CDR3 size: 15 residues. Germline lookup yields CDR1 SGHTA and CDR2 FQGNSA. J was trimmed by 6 bases and V by 6 bases; bases with no gene match: 8. The CDR3 DNA sequence: TGTGCCAGCAGTTCCAGACAGGGGGCGGGTCAGCCCCAGCATTTT. Translating it yields CASSSRQGAGQPQHF.

The J gene is TRBJ1-2, the V gene TRBV7-2; a possible D gene is TRBD1 (5 bases). This CDR3 comprises 16 residues. V lost 1 base, J lost 4 bases, and 16 bases lay in between. Germline-derived CDR1 and CDR2 are SGHTA and FQGNSA. The CDR3 region is CASSLESAGEAYGYTF. CDR3 DNA: TGTGCCAGCAGCTTAGAGTCCGCGGGGGAGGCCTATGGCTACACCTTC.

This clonotype was recorded a few times. In nucleotides, the CDR3 is TGTGCCAGCAGTTACAGGAACGTCCGAAACTATGGCTACACCTTC. Protein product: CASSYRNVRNYGYTF. V and J are TRBV6-5 and TRBJ1-2, with unresolved D. V lost 2 bases to trimming and J lost 2 bases, with 12 bases between them. Looked up from germline, CDR1 is MNHEY and CDR2 is SVGAGI. This CDR3 contains 15 residues.

The chain uses TRBV15 and TRBJ1-5; D unclear. This CDR3 spans 14 amino acids. V lost 5 bases to trimming and J lost 2 bases, with 10 bases between them. Per germline, CDR1 LNHNV and CDR2 YYDKDF (reference sequence). CDR3 sequence reads: CATSPHQGNQPQHF. The CDR3 coding sequence is TGTGCCACCAGCCCTCACCAGGGCAATCAGCCCCAGCATTTT.